This paragraph covers one TCR beta chain sequence. The sample comes from a study of CD8+CD57+ T cells in acquired aplastic anemia. Patients chosen for sequencing had CD8+CD57+ cells that had expanded, as shown by flow cytometry. Each patient gave a blood sample that was collected before any therapy had been received. Researchers used genomic DNA as the template to profile TCR beta VDJ and CDR3. One entry per CDR3 protein, called by TCRdb with MiXCR from the reads. This table has 89,000 or so distinct CDR3 sequences, roughly two thirds appearing once. Unmatched junction bases numbered 5, after V lost 6 bases and J lost 4 bases. The CDR3 consists of 15 residues.

The rearrangement uses TRBV12-3 or TRBV12-4 and TRBJ1-6, with 8 bases identical to TRBD1. The sample comprised sorted CD4+, CD8+, or CD8+CD57+ T cells (not recorded which) from PBMCs. This receptor was identified in a human donor with aplastic anemia. CDR3 sequence: CASSFDRGYNSPLHF. CDR3 in DNA: TGTGCCAGCAGCTTTGACAGGGGTTATAATTCACCCCTCCACTTT.